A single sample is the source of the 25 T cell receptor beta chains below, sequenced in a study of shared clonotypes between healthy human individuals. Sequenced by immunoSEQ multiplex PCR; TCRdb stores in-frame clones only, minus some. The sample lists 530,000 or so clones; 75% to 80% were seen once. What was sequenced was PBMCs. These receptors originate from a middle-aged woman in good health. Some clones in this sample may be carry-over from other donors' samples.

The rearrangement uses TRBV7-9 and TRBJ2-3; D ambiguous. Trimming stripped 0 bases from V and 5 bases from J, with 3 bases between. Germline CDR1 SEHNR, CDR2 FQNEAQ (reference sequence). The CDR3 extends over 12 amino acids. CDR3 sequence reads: CASSLAEDTQYF. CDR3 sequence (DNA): TGTGCCAGCAGCTTAGCGGAAGATACGCAGTATTTT.

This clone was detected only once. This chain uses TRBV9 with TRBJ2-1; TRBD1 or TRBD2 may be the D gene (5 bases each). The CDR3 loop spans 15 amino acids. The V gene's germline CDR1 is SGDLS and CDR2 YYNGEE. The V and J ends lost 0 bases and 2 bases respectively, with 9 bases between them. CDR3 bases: TGTGCCAGCAGCGTAGGGGGGAACACCTACAATGAGCAGTTCTTC. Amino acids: CASSVGGNTYNEQFF.

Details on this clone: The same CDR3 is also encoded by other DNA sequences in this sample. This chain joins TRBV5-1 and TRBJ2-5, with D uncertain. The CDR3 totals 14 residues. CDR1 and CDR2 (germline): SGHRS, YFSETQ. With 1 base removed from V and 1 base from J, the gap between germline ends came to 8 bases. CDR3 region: CASSLTAGQETQYF. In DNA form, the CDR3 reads TGCGCCAGCAGCTTGACGGCAGGCCAAGAGACCCAGTACTTC.

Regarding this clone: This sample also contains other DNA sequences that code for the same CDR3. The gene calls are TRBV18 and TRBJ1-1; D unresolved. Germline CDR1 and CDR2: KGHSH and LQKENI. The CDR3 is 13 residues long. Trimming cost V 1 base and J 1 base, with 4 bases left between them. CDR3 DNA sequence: TGTGCCAGCTCACCACGGCAGAACACTGAAGCTTTCTTT. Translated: CASSPRQNTEAFF.

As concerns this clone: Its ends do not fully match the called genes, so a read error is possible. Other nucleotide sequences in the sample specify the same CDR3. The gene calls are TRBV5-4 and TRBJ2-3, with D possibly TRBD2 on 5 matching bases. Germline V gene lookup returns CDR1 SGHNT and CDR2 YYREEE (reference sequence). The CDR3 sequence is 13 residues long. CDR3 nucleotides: TGTGCCAGCAGTTTGGACTTCACAGATACGCAGTATTTT. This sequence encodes CASSLDFTDTQYF.

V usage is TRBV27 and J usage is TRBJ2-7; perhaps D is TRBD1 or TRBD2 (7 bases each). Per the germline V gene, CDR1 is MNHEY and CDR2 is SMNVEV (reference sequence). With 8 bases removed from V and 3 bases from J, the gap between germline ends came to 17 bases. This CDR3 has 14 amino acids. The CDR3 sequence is CASGRGDRNYEQYF. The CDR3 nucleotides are TGTGCCAGCGGACGGGGGGACAGAAACTACGAGCAGTACTTC.

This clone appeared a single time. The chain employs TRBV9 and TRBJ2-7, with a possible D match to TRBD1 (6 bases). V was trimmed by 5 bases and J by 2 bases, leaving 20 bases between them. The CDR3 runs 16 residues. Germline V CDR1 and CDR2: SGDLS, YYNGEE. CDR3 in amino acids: CASSEGSSGQTYEQYF. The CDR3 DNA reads TGTGCCAGCAGTGAGGGGTCTTCGGGACAAACCTACGAGCAGTACTTC.

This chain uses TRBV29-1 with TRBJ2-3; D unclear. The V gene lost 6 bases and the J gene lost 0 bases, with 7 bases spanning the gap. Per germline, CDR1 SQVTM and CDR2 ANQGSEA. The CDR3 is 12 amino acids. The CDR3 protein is CSVKTSTDTQYF. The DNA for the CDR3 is TGCAGCGTCAAGACTAGCACAGATACGCAGTATTTT.

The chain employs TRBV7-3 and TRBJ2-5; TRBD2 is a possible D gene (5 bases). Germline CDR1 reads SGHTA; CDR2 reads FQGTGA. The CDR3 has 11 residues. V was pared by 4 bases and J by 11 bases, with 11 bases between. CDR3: CASSSSWEQYF. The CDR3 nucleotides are TGTGCCAGCAGCTCTAGTTGGGAGCAGTACTTC.

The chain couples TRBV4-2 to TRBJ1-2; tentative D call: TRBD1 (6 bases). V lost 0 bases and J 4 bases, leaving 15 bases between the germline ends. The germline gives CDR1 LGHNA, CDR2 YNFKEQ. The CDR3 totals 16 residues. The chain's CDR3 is CASSQEVGGASYGYTF. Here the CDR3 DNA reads TGTGCCAGCAGCCAAGAGGTAGGGGGGGCCAGCTATGGCTACACCTTC.

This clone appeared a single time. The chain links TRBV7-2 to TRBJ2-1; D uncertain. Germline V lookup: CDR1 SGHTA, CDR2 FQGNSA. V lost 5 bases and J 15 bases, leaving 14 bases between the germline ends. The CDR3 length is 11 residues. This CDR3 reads CASSPDVSVFF. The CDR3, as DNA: TGTGCCAGCAGCCCGGACGTGTCGGTGTTCTTC.

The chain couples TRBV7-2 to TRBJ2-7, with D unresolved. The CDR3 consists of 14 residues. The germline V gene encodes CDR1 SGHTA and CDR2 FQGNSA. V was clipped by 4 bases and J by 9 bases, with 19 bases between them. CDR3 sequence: CASSSAGGWYRQYF. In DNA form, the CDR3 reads TGTGCCAGCAGCTCCGCCGGCGGTTGGTACAGGCAGTACTTC.

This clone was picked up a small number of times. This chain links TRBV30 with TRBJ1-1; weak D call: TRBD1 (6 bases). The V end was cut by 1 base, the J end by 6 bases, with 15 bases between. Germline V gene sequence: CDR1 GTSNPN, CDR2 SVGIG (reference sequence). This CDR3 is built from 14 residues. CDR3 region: CAWSAGEEGSEAFF. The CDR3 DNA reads TGTGCCTGGAGTGCAGGGGAGGAGGGATCTGAAGCTTTCTTT. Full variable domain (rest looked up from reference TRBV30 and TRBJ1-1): SQTIHQWPATLVQPVGSPLSLECTVEGTSNPNLYWYRQAAGRGLQLLFYSVGIGQISSEVPQNLSASRPQDRQFILSSKKLLLSDSGFYLCAWSAGEEGSEAFFGQGTRLTVV.

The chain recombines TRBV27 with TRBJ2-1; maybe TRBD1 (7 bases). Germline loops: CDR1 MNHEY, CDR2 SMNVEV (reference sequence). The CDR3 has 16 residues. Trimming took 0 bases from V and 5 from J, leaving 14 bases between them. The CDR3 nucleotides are TGTGCCAGCAGTTTATCGCCAGGGGGGACGAACAATGAGCAGTTCTTC. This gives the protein CASSLSPGGTNNEQFF.

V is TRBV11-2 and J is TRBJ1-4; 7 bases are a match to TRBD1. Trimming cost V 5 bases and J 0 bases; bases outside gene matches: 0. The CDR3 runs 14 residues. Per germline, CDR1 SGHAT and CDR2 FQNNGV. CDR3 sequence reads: CASSQGATNEKLFF. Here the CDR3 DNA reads TGTGCCAGCAGCCAGGGGGCAACTAATGAAAAACTGTTTTTT.

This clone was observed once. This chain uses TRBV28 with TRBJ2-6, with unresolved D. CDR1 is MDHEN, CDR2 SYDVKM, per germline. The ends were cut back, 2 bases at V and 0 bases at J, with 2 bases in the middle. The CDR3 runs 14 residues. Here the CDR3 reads CASSLRSGANVLTF. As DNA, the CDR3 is TGTGCCAGCAGTTTACGCTCTGGGGCCAACGTCCTGACTTTC.

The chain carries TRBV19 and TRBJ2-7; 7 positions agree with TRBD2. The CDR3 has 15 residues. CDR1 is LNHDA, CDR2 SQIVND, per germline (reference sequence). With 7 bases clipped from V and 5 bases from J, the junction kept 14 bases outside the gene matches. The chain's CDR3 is CASTYGGGPPHEQYF. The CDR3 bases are TGTGCCAGTACCTACGGGGGAGGGCCTCCCCACGAGCAGTACTTC.

The DNA of the CDR3 is TGTGCCAGCAGCCAACGGACAGGTGGGGGAGAGACCCAGTACTTC. It yields the protein CASSQRTGGGETQYF. The chain links TRBV7-9 to TRBJ2-5; TRBD1 aligns across 7 bases. Per the germline V gene, CDR1 is SEHNR and CDR2 is FQNEAQ (reference sequence). Germline trimming cut 5 bases from V and 4 bases from J; bases unmatched to any gene: 10. The length of the CDR3 is 15 residues.

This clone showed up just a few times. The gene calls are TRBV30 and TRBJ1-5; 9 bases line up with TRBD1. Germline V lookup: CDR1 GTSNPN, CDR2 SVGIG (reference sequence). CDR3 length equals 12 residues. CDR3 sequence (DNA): TGTGCGACCGGGACAGGGAATCAGCCCCAGCATTTT. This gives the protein CATGTGNQPQHF.

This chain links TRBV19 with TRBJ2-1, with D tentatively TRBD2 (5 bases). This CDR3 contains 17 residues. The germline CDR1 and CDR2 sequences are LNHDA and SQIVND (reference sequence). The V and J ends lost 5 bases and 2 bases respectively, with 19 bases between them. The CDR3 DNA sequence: TGTGCCAGTAGTCCCTCCCCCATGGCGGGTACCTACAATGAGCAGTTCTTC. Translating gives CASSPSPMAGTYNEQFF. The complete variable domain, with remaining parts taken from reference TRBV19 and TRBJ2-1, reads DGGITQSPKYLFRKEGQNVTLSCEQNLNHDAMYWYRQDPGQGLRLIYYSQIVNDFQKGDIAEGYSVSREKKESFPLTVTSAQKNPTAFYLCASSPSPMAGTYNEQFFGPGTRLTVL.

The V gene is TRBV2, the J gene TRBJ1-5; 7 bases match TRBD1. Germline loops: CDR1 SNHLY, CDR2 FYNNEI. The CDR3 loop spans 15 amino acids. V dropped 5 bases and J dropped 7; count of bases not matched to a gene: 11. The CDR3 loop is CASSISQGIGQPQHF. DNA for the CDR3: TGTGCCAGCAGTATTTCACAGGGGATAGGACAGCCCCAGCATTTT.

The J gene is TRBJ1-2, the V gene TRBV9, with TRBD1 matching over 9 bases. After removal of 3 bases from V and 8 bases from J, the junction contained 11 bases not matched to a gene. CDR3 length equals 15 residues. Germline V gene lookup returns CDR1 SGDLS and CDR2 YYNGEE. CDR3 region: CASSESLQGAEGYTF. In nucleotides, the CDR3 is TGTGCCAGCAGCGAGAGCCTACAGGGGGCAGAGGGCTACACCTTC.

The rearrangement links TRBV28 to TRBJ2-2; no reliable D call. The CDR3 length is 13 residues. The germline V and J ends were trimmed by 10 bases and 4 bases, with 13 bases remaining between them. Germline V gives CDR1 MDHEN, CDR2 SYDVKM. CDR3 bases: TGTGCCACCGAAGATGAAAGCACCGGGGAGCTGTTTTTT. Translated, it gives CATEDESTGELFF.

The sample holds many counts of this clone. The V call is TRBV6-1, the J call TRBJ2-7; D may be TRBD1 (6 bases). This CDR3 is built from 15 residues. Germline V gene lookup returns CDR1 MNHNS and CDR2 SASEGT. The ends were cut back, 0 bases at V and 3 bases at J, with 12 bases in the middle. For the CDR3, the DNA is TGTGCCAGCAGTGAAGCCCTAGGGGGTAGCTACGAGCAGTACTTC. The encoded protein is CASSEALGGSYEQYF.

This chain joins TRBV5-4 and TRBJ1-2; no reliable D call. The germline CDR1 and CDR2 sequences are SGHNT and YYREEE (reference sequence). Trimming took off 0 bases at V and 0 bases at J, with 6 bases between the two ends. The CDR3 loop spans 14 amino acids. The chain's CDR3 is CASSLDTANYGYTF. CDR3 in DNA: TGTGCCAGCAGCTTGGATACAGCTAACTATGGCTACACCTTC.